A selection of T cell receptor beta chains follows, all from one sample in a study of T cell responses to AZD1222 COVID-19 vaccine. Here immunoSEQ multiplex PCR was the method, and the copy in TCRdb shows in-frame clones only, minus some. Here the sample spans roughly 130,000 clones, 90% to 95% being singletons. Sequencing used peripheral blood, obtained on day 0 of AZD1222 vaccination. The receptors stem from an adult in good health. Both conserved end residues are part of each CDR3. D genes are given only for firm matches. Size tells how often a clone was seen (once, few, many) or the class of an expanded clone, and some rows leave it out.

J gene: TRBJ1-2; clone size: .; V gene: TRBV5-1; D gene: .; CDR3 protein: CASSFGVTGTGGGGYTF; CDR3 DNA: TGCGCCAGCAGCTTTGGGGTGACCGGGACCGGAGGAGGTGGCTACACCTTC
J gene: TRBJ1-1; clone size: .; V gene: TRBV30; D gene: TRBD1; CDR3 protein: CAWSVPDRPLVTEAFF; CDR3 DNA: TGTGCCTGGAGTGTACCGGACAGGCCGCTGGTCACTGAAGCTTTCTTT
J gene: TRBJ1-1; clone size: .; V gene: TRBV7-2; D gene: .; CDR3 protein: CASSLRGWGTEAFF; CDR3 DNA: TGTGCCAGCAGCTTACGGGGATGGGGAACTGAAGCTTTCTTT
J gene: TRBJ2-7; clone size: .; V gene: TRBV6-1; D gene: .; CDR3 protein: CASSENGEHPDYEQYF; CDR3 DNA: TGTGCCAGCAGTGAGAATGGGGAGCACCCTGACTACGAGCAGTACTTC
J gene: TRBJ1-4; clone size: .; V gene: TRBV5-1; D gene: .; CDR3 protein: CASSLTSNEKLFF; CDR3 DNA: TGCGCCAGCAGCTTGACCAGTAATGAAAAACTGTTTTTT
J gene: TRBJ2-5; clone size: .; V gene: TRBV29-1; D gene: .; CDR3 protein: CSVVPGTGLAQYF; CDR3 DNA: TGCAGCGTTGTACCTGGGACCGGCCTAGCCCAGTACTTC
J gene: TRBJ2-5; clone size: .; V gene: TRBV7-9; D gene: TRBD2; CDR3 protein: CASSLGSRGVPVETQYF; CDR3 DNA: TGTGCCAGCAGCTTAGGGTCACGGGGGGTTCCGGTTGAGACCCAGTACTTC
J gene: TRBJ2-2; clone size: .; V gene: TRBV15; D gene: .; CDR3 protein: CATSYTLNTGELFF; CDR3 DNA: TGTGCCACCAGTTATACGCTGAACACCGGGGAGCTGTTTTTT
J gene: TRBJ1-3; clone size: .; V gene: TRBV7-2; D gene: TRBD1; CDR3 protein: CASSLAWTGLIGNTIYF; CDR3 DNA: TGTGCCAGCAGCTTAGCCTGGACAGGTCTTATTGGAAACACCATATATTTT
J gene: TRBJ2-5; clone size: .; V gene: TRBV5-4; D gene: .; CDR3 protein: CASSRGGNSNQETQYF; CDR3 DNA: TGTGCCAGCAGCCGAGGAGGGAATAGTAACCAAGAGACCCAGTACTTC
J gene: TRBJ1-5; clone size: .; V gene: TRBV20-1; D gene: .; CDR3 protein: CSASIQGRGVNQPQHF; CDR3 DNA: TGCAGTGCTAGTATACAGGGCCGAGGGGTGAATCAGCCCCAGCATTTT
J gene: TRBJ2-7; clone size: .; V gene: TRBV7-9; D gene: .; CDR3 protein: CASSLVAVEQYF; CDR3 DNA: TGTGCCAGCAGCTTAGTAGCGGTCGAGCAGTACTTC
J gene: TRBJ2-3; clone size: .; V gene: TRBV5-1; D gene: .; CDR3 protein: CASSLTGSSQYF; CDR3 DNA: TGCGCCAGCAGTTTGACGGGCTCTTCGCAGTATTTT
J gene: TRBJ2-1; clone size: .; V gene: TRBV19; D gene: .; CDR3 protein: CASTGGTGVYNEQFF; CDR3 DNA: TGTGCCAGTACCGGCGGGACGGGAGTTTACAATGAGCAGTTCTTC
J gene: TRBJ2-1; clone size: .; V gene: TRBV4-1; D gene: .; CDR3 protein: CASSQVTAASYNEQFF; CDR3 DNA: TGCGCCAGCAGCCAAGTAACAGCGGCCTCCTACAATGAGCAGTTCTTC
J gene: TRBJ2-1; clone size: .; V gene: TRBV28; D gene: .; CDR3 protein: CASSLVGTVGYNEQFF; CDR3 DNA: TGTGCCAGCAGTTTAGTGGGAACAGTAGGATACAATGAGCAGTTCTTC
J gene: TRBJ2-5; clone size: few; V gene: TRBV25-1; D gene: .; CDR3 protein: CASSPRGSYQETQYF; CDR3 DNA: TGTGCCAGCAGTCCAAGAGGCAGCTACCAAGAGACCCAGTACTTC
J gene: TRBJ2-7; clone size: .; V gene: TRBV6-2/TRBV6-3; D gene: .; CDR3 protein: CASSKQGGTYEQYF; CDR3 DNA: TGTGCCAGCAGTAAACAGGGCGGGACCTACGAGCAGTACTTC
J gene: TRBJ1-5; clone size: once; V gene: TRBV6-2/TRBV6-3; D gene: .; CDR3 protein: CASSRSIVSQPQHF; CDR3 DNA: TGTGCCAGCAGCCGTTCTATCGTAAGCCAGCCCCAGCATTTT
J gene: TRBJ2-7; clone size: .; V gene: TRBV2; D gene: .; CDR3 protein: CAANRAFTSYEQYF; CDR3 DNA: TGTGCCGCCAACCGGGCCTTTACTTCCTACGAGCAGTACTTC
J gene: TRBJ2-1; clone size: .; V gene: TRBV7-8; D gene: .; CDR3 protein: CASSLAQTRNVYNEQFF; CDR3 DNA: TGTGCCAGCAGCTTAGCCCAGACTAGGAACGTCTACAATGAGCAGTTCTTC
J gene: TRBJ2-5; clone size: .; V gene: TRBV5-4; D gene: .; CDR3 protein: CASSGVGRLGETQYF; CDR3 DNA: TGTGCCAGCAGCGGCGTAGGGAGGTTGGGAGAGACCCAGTACTTC
J gene: TRBJ1-1; clone size: .; V gene: TRBV29-1; D gene: .; CDR3 protein: CSVRGRVGTEAFF; CDR3 DNA: TGCAGCGTGAGGGGACGGGTCGGGACTGAAGCTTTCTTT
J gene: TRBJ1-2; clone size: .; V gene: TRBV20-1; D gene: .; CDR3 protein: CSAEPIDGYTF; CDR3 DNA: TGCAGTGCTGAGCCCATAGATGGCTACACCTTC
J gene: TRBJ2-1; clone size: .; V gene: TRBV3-1/TRBV3-2; D gene: .; CDR3 protein: CASSLLRPGEPEVEQFF; CDR3 DNA: TGTGCCAGCAGCCTCCTTCGTCCGGGGGAGCCCGAGGTTGAGCAGTTCTTC
J gene: TRBJ2-1; clone size: once; V gene: TRBV30; D gene: .; CDR3 protein: CAWSGSGLSAYNEQFF; CDR3 DNA: TGTGCCTGGAGTGGATCGGGACTGTCAGCCTACAATGAGCAGTTCTTC
J gene: TRBJ1-4; clone size: .; V gene: TRBV30; D gene: .; CDR3 protein: CAWSPDLGTNEKLFF; CDR3 DNA: TGTGCCTGGAGTCCAGACTTGGGAACTAATGAAAAACTGTTTTTT
J gene: TRBJ2-1; clone size: .; V gene: TRBV10-3; D gene: TRBD2; CDR3 protein: CAISQPGLAGSGSYNEQFF; CDR3 DNA: TGTGCCATCAGTCAGCCGGGACTAGCGGGAAGCGGGTCCTACAATGAGCAGTTCTTC
J gene: TRBJ1-1; clone size: .; V gene: TRBV30; D gene: TRBD1; CDR3 protein: CAWTPGGASEAFF; CDR3 DNA: TGTGCCTGGACCCCAGGGGGGGCATCTGAAGCTTTCTTT
J gene: TRBJ2-7; clone size: .; V gene: TRBV27; D gene: .; CDR3 protein: CATPDRNWVKYF; CDR3 DNA: TGTGCCACCCCCGACAGGAACTGGGTTAAGTACTTC
J gene: TRBJ2-1; clone size: .; V gene: TRBV5-1; D gene: TRBD2; CDR3 protein: CASSFASGSFDEQFF; CDR3 DNA: TGCGCCAGCAGCTTCGCTAGCGGGAGTTTTGATGAGCAGTTCTTC
J gene: TRBJ2-7; clone size: .; V gene: TRBV6-2/TRBV6-3; D gene: TRBD2; CDR3 protein: CASSSGLAGGYEQYF; CDR3 DNA: TGTGCCAGCAGTTCCGGACTAGCGGGGGGCTACGAGCAGTACTTC
J gene: TRBJ2-1; clone size: .; V gene: TRBV6-5; D gene: .; CDR3 protein: CASSSTGPGAYNEQFF; CDR3 DNA: TGTGCCAGCAGTTCGACAGGCCCTGGGGCCTACAATGAGCAGTTCTTC
J gene: TRBJ2-2; clone size: .; V gene: TRBV5-1; D gene: .; CDR3 protein: CASSPRGIQTTGELFF; CDR3 DNA: TGCGCCAGCAGCCCTCGGGGGATCCAGACCACCGGGGAGCTGTTTTTT
J gene: TRBJ1-2; clone size: once; V gene: TRBV4-1; D gene: .; CDR3 protein: CASSQLNGREQVKVF; CDR3 DNA: TGCGCCAGCAGCCAACTCAACGGCAGGGAACAGGTGAAGGTCTTC
J gene: TRBJ1-5; clone size: .; V gene: TRBV24-1; D gene: .; CDR3 protein: CATSQGEGFQPQHF; CDR3 DNA: TGTGCCACCAGTCAAGGAGAGGGTTTCCAGCCCCAGCATTTT